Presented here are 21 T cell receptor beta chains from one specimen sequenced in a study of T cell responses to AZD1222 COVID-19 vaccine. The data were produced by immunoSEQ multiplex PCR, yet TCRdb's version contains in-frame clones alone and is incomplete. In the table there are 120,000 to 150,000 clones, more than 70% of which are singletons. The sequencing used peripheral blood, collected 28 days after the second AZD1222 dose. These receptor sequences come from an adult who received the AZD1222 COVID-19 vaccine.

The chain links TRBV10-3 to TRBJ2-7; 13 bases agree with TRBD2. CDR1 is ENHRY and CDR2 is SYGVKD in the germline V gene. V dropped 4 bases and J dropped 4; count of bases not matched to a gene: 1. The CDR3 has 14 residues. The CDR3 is CAISGTSGRYEQYF. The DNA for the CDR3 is TGTGCCATCAGTGGGACTAGCGGGAGATACGAGCAGTACTTC.

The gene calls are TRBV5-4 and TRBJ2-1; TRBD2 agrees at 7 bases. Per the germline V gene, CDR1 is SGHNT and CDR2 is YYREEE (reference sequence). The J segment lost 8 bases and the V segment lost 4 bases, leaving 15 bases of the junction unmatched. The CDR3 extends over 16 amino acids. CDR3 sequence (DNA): TGTGCCAGCAGCCTTAGAGGGAGGGTGTCTCGGGATGAGCAGTTCTTC. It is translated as CASSLRGRVSRDEQFF.

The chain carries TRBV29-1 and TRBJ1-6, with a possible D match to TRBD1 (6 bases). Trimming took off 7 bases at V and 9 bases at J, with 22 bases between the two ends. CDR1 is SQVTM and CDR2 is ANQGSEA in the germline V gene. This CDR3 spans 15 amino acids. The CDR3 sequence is CSAPSPHRVISPLHF. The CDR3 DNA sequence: TGCAGCGCCCCCTCTCCGCACAGGGTTATTTCACCCCTCCACTTT. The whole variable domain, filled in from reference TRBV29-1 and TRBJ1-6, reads SAVISQKPSRDICQRGTSLTIQCQVDSQVTMMFWYRQQPGQSLTLIATANQGSEATYESGFVIDKFPISRPNLTFSTLTVSNMSPEDSSIYLCSAPSPHRVISPLHFGNGTRLTVT.

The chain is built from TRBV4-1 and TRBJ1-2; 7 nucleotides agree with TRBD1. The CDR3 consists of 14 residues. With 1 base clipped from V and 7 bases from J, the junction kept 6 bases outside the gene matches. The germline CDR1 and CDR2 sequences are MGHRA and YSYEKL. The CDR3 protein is CASSQVEGARGYTF. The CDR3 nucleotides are TGCGCCAGCAGCCAAGTAGAGGGGGCGCGTGGCTACACCTTC.

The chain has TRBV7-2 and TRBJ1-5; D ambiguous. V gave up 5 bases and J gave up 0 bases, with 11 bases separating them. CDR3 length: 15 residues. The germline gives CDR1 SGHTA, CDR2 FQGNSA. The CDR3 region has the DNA TGTGCCAGCAGCCCCCAGGTGAATAGCAATCAGCCCCAGCATTTT. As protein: CASSPQVNSNQPQHF.

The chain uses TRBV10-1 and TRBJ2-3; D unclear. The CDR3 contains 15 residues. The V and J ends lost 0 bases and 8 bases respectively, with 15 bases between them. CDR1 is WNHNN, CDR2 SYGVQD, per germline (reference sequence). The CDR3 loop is CASSESTGFGATQYF. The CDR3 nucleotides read TGCGCCAGCAGTGAGTCGACCGGGTTCGGTGCTACGCAGTATTTT.

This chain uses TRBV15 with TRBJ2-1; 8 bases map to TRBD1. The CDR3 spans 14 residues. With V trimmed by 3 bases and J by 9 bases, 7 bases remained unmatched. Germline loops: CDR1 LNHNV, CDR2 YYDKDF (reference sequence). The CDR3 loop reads CATSRGQGASEQFF. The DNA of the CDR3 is TGTGCCACCAGCAGGGGGCAGGGGGCGAGTGAGCAGTTCTTC.

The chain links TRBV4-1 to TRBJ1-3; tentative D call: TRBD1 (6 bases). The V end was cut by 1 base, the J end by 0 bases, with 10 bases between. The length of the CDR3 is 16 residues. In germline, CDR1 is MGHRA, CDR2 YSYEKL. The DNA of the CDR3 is TGCGCCAGCAGCCAAGTCCCGGGGGCCTCTGGAAACACCATATATTTT. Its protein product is CASSQVPGASGNTIYF.

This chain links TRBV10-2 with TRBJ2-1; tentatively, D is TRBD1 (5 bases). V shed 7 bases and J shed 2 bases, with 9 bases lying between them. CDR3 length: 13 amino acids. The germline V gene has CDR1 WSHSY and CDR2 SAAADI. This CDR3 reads CASTDTPYNEQFF. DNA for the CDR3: TGCGCCAGCACGGACACCCCCTACAATGAGCAGTTCTTC.

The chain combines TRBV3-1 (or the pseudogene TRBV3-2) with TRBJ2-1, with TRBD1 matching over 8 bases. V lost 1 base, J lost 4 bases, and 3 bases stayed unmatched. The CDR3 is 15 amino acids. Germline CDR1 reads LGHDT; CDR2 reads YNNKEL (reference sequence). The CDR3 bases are TGTGCCAGCAGCCAAGCAGGGGGCCGATACAATGAGCAGTTCTTC. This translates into CASSQAGGRYNEQFF.

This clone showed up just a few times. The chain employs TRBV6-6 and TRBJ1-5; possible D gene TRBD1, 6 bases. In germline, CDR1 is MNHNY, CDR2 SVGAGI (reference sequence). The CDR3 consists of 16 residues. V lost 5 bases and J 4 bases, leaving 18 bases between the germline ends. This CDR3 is CASSRYSPGDNQPQHF. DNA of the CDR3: TGTGCCAGCAGTCGATATTCCCCAGGGGATAATCAGCCCCAGCATTTT.

DNA of the CDR3: TGCAGCGTCGAGGCCGGACAGGGGGGACCCCAAGAGACCCAGTACTTC. This gives the protein CSVEAGQGGPQETQYF. The chain links TRBV29-1 to TRBJ2-5; 10 bases line up with TRBD1. Losses at the gene ends were 6 bases for V and 1 base for J; bases not matched to a gene: 11. The CDR3 length is 16 residues. Germline values: CDR1 SQVTM, CDR2 ANQGSEA.

CDR3 region: CAWNSDRAGPPLHF. In DNA form, the CDR3 reads TGTGCCTGGAACTCGGACAGGGCGGGGCCACCCCTCCACTTT. The gene calls are TRBV30 and TRBJ1-6; 8 bases align to TRBD1. V was pared by 4 bases and J by 11 bases, with 10 bases of the junction left unmatched. Germline V CDR1 and CDR2: GTSNPN, SVGIG (reference sequence). The CDR3 has 14 amino acids.

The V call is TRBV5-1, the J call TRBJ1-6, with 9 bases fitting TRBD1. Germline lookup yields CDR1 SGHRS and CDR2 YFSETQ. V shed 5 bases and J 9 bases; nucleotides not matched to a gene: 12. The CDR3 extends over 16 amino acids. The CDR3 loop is CASSPSGTGLSSPLHF. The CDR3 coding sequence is TGCGCCAGCAGTCCCTCCGGGACAGGGCTTAGTTCACCCCTCCACTTT. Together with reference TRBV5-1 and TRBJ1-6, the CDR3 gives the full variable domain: KAGVTQTPRYLIKTRGQQVTLSCSPISGHRSVSWYQQTPGQGLQFLFEYFSETQRNKGNFPGRFSGRQFSNSRSEMNVSTLELGDSALYLCASSPSGTGLSSPLHFGNGTRLTVT.

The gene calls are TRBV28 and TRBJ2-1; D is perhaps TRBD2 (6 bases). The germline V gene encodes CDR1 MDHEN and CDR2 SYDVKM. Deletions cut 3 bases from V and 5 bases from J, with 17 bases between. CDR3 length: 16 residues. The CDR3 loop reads CASSFTTAGNNNEQFF. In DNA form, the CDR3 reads TGTGCCAGCAGTTTCACCACGGCGGGGAACAACAATGAGCAGTTCTTC.

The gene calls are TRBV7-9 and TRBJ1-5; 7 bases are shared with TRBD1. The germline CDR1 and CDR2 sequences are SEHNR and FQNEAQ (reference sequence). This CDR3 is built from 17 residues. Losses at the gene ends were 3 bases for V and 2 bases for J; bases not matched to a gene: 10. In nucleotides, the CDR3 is TGTGCCAGCAGCTTGGGCGAGGGGGCGCCTGGCAATCAGCCCCAGCATTTT. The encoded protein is CASSLGEGAPGNQPQHF.

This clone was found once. The CDR3: CASSHRGSGNQPQHF. The CDR3 DNA reads TGTGCCAGCAGTCACAGGGGTTCGGGCAATCAGCCCCAGCATTTT. This chain uses TRBV27 with TRBJ1-5; TRBD1 matches at 7 bases. Germline-derived CDR1 and CDR2 are MNHEY and SMNVEV (reference sequence). This CDR3 has 15 residues. The V gene end was trimmed by 5 bases and the J gene end by 2 bases; junction bases not matched to a gene: 6.

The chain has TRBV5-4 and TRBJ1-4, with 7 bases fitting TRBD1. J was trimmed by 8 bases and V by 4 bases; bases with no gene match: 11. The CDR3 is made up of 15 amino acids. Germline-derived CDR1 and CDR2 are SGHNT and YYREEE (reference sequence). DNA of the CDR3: TGTGCCAGCAGCCAAGCTCAGGGGGACTTCGAAAAACTGTTTTTT. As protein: CASSQAQGDFEKLFF.

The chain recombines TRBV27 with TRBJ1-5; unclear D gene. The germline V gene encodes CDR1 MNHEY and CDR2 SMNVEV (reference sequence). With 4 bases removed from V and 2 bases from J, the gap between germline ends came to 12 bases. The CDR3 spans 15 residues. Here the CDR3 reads CASSYGGWGNQPQHF. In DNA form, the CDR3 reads TGTGCCAGCAGTTACGGTGGTTGGGGCAATCAGCCCCAGCATTTT.

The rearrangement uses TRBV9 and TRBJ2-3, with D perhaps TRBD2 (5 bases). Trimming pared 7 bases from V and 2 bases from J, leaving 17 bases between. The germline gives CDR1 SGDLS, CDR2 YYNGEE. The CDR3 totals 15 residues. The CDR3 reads CASSRGLAVTDTQYF. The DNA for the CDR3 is TGTGCCAGCTCGAGAGGGCTAGCAGTCACAGATACGCAGTATTTT. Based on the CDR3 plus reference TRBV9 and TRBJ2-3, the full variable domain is DSGVTQTPKHLITATGQRVTLRCSPRSGDLSVYWYQQSLDQGLQFLIQYYNGEERAKGNILERFSAQQFPDLHSELNLSSLELGDSALYFCASSRGLAVTDTQYFGPGTRLTVL.

The CDR3 DNA reads as TGTGCCAGCAGCTTAGGGGCCGGCGGGGAGCTGTTTTTT. Translated, it gives CASSLGAGGELFF. The chain is built from TRBV7-6 and TRBJ2-2; unclear D gene. In germline, CDR1 is SGHVS, CDR2 FNYEAQ. Trimming shortened V by 1 base and J by 7 bases, and 7 bases separated the two germline ends. This CDR3 has 13 amino acids.